The entry below gives a single TCR beta chain sequence along with its context. The antigen remains undetermined. The data were taken from a study of CD8+CD57+ T cells in acquired aplastic anemia. Study as a whole: The study obtained an average of approximately 3 ug of DNA from sorted CD4+ and CD8+ cells.

Study outcomes and limitations: About 30 was the count of CD8+ CDR3 sequences that patients shared with controls. Controls and patients did not differ significantly in CD8+ Simpson's diversity.

Germline assignment: CDR1 KGHDR and CDR2 SFDVKD. The ends lost 5 bases at V and 6 bases at J; junction bases unmatched: 14. CDR3 size: 16 residues. It was genomic DNA that served as the template for profiling TCR beta VDJ and CDR3. TCRdb redid the calling of the reads with MiXCR, one entry per CDR3 protein. The sample carries some 280,000 distinct CDR3 sequences, 45% to 70% recorded once. The TCR was taken from a human donor with severe aplastic anemia or a healthy control (not recorded which). V is TRBV24-1 and J is TRBJ2-7, with 8 bases lining up with TRBD1. What was sequenced was sorted CD4+, CD8+, or CD8+CD57+ T cells (not recorded which) from PBMCs. The CDR3 nucleotides read TGTGCCACCAGTGGGGCCAGCAGGGGGCCCCTCTCCGAGCAGTACTTC. Translated, it gives CATSGASRGPLSEQYF.